This TCR beta chain was identified in a study of CD8 T cells in ankylosing spondylitis. Using its own MiXCR run on the 5' RACE reads, TCRdb lists one record per CDR3 protein. This table has approximately 500,000 distinct CDR3 sequences, roughly 12% appearing once. This clonotype was detected only a few times. The antigen remains unidentified. The study's findings and limits: A motif in TCR beta, a set of seven to nine highly homologous variants, appeared characteristic of ankylosing spondylitis blood.

Germline values: CDR1 SGHAT, CDR2 FQNNGV. CDR3 length equals 11 residues. Trimming removed 6 bases from V and 7 bases from J, with 10 bases in between. The TCR sequence derives from a male donor with ankylosing spondylitis. The V and J genes are TRBV11-2 and TRBJ2-7, with D unclear. The sample was blood, either unsorted or a sorted T cell fraction (not recorded which). CDR3 loop: CASRFLGEQYF. The CDR3 DNA reads as TGTGCCAGCAGGTTCCTCGGGGAGCAGTACTTC.